Here is one T cell receptor (beta chain) with its context. The sample is drawn from a study of cytomegalovirus exposure and HLA in healthy donors. V shed 3 bases and J shed 0 bases, with 17 bases lying between them. The germline gives CDR1 LGHNT, CDR2 FRNRAP. The CDR3 length is 17 residues. 60 Vbeta and 13 Jbeta primers were used in PCR. The repertoire was sequenced with immunoSEQ multiplex PCR; TCRdb's copy has only in-frame clones and lacks some. The table has about 140,000 clones, 76% seen once. Sequenced input: PBMCs. The TCR originated in a man aged 35 to 55 in good health and CMV-seronegative. This chain uses TRBV12-5 with TRBJ1-1; D remains unclear. The DNA of the CDR3 is TGTGCTAGTGGTTTCTTCGGTCCGGGTGGCGTGAACACTGAAGCTTTCTTT. It specifies CASGFFGPGGVNTEAFF.